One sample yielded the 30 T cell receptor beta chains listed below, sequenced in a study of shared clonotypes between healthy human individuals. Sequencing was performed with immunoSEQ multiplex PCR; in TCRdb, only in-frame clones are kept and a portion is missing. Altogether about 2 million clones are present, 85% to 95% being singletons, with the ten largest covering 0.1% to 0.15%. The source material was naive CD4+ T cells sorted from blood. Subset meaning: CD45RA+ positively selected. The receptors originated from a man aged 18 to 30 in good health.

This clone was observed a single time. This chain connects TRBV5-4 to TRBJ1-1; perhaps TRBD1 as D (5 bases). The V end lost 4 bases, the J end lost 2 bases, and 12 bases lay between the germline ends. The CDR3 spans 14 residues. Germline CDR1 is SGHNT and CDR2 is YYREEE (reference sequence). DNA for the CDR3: TGTGCCAGCAGCGGGGCGGGGTTCAACACTGAAGCTTTCTTT. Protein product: CASSGAGFNTEAFF. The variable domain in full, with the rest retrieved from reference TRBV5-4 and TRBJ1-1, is ETGVTQSPTHLIKTRGQQVTLRCSSQSGHNTVSWYQQALGQGPQFIFQYYREEENGRGNFPPRFSGLQFPNYSSELNVNALELDDSALYLCASSGAGFNTEAFFGQGTRLTVV.

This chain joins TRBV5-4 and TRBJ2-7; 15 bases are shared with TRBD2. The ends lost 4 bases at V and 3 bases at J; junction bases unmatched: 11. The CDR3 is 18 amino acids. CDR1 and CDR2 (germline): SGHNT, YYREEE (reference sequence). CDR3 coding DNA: TGTGCCAGCAGCCAAGGAACCGGGACTAGCGGGGGGAGCTACGAGCAGTACTTC. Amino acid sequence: CASSQGTGTSGGSYEQYF.

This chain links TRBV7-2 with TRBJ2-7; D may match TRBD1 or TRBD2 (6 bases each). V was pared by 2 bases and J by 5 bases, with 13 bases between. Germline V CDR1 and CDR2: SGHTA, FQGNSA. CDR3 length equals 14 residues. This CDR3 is CASSLTGARNEQYF. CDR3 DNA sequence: TGTGCCAGCAGCTTAACGGGGGCGAGGAACGAGCAGTACTTC. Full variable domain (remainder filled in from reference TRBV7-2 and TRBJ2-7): GAGVSQSPSNKVTEKGKDVELRCDPISGHTALYWYRQSLGQGLEFLIYFQGNSAPDKSGLPSDRFSAERTGGSVSTLTIQRTQQEDSAVYLCASSLTGARNEQYFGPGTRLTVT.

Here the CDR3 DNA reads TGTGCCAGCGTAGTCCTCTTGGGCCTGAACACTGAAGCTTTCTTT. It is translated as CASVVLLGLNTEAFF. This chain links TRBV6-1 with TRBJ1-1; no reliable D call. V was trimmed by 8 bases and J by 0 bases, leaving 16 bases between them. Germline values: CDR1 MNHNS, CDR2 SASEGT. The CDR3 has 15 residues.

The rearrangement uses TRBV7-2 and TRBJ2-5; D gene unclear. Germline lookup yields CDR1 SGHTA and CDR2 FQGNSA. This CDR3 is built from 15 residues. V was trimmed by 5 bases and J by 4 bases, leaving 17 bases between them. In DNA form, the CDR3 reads TGTGCCAGCAGCCCTCCACCCGGGTGGGTAGAGACCCAGTACTTC. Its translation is CASSPPPGWVETQYF.

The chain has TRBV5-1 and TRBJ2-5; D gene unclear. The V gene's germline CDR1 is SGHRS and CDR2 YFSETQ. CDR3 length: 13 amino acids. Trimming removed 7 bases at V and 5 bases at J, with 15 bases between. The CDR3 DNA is TGCGCCAGCTCCCAACTCTTGCGGGAGACCCAGTACTTC. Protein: CASSQLLRETQYF.

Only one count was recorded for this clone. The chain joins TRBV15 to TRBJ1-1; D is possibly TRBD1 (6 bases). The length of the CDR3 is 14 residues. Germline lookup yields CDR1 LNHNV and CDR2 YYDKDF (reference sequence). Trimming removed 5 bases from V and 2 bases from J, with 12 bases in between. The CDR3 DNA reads TGTGCCACCAGCGGGGGCAAGGGAAACACTGAAGCTTTCTTT. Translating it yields CATSGGKGNTEAFF.

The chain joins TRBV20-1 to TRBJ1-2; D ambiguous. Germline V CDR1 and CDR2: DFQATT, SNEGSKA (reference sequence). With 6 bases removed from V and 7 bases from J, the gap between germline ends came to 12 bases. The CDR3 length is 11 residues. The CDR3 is CSAGSAAGYTF. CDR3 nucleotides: TGCAGTGCGGGCTCCGCGGCTGGCTACACCTTC.

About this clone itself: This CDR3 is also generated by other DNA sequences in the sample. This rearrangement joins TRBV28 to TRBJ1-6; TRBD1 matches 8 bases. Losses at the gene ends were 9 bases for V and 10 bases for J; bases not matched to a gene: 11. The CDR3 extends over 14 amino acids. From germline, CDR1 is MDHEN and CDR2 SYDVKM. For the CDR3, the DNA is TGTGCCAGTACCCGGACAGGGCTCTCATCACCCCTCCACTTT. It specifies CASTRTGLSSPLHF.

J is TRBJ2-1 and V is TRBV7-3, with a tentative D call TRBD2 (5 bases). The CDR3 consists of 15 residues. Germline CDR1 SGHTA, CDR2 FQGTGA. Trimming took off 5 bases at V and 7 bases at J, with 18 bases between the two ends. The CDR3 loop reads CASSPSSGLLNEQFF. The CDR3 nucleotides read TGTGCCAGCAGCCCCTCGAGCGGCCTGTTGAATGAGCAGTTCTTC.

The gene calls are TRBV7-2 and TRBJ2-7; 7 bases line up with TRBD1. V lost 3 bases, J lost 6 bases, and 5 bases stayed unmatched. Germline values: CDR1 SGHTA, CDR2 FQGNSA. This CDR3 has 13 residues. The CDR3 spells CASSFDRAGEQYF. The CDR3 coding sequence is TGTGCCAGCAGCTTCGACAGGGCGGGCGAGCAGTACTTC. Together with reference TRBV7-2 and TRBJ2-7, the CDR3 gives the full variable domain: GAGVSQSPSNKVTEKGKDVELRCDPISGHTALYWYRQSLGQGLEFLIYFQGNSAPDKSGLPSDRFSAERTGGSVSTLTIQRTQQEDSAVYLCASSFDRAGEQYFGPGTRLTVT.

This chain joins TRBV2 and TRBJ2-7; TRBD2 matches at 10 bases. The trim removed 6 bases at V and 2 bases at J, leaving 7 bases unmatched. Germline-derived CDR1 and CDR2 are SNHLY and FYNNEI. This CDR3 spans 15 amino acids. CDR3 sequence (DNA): TGTGCCAGCAGGGGTGAGGGGACTAGCGCCTACGAGCAGTACTTC. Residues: CASRGEGTSAYEQYF.

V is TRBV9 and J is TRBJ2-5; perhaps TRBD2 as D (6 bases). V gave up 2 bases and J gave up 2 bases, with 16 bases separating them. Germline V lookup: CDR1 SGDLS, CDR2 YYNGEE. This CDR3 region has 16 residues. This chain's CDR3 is CASSVAFSEGQETQYF. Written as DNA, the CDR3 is TGTGCCAGCAGCGTCGCATTCTCGGAGGGGCAAGAGACCCAGTACTTC.

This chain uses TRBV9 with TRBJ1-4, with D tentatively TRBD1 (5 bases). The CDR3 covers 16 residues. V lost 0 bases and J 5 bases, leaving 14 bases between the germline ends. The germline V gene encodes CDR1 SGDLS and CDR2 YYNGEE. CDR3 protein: CASSVGYSTVNEKLFF. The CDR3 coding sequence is TGTGCCAGCAGCGTAGGTTATTCGACAGTCAATGAAAAACTGTTTTTT.

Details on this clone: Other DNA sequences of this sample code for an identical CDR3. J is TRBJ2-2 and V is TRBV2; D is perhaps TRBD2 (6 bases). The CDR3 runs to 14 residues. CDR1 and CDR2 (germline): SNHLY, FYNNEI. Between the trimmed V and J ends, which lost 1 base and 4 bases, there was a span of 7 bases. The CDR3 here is CASSEVGGTGELFF. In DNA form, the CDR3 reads TGTGCCAGCAGTGAAGTGGGAGGCACCGGGGAGCTGTTTTTT.

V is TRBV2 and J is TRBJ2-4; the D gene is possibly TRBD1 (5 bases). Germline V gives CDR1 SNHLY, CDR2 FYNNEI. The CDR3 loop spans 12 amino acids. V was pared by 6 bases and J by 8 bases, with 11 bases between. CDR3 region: CASRDNEDIQYF. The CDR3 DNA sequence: TGTGCCAGCAGGGACAACGAGGACATTCAGTACTTC.

In nucleotides, the CDR3 is TGCAGCGCCAGGGGCCACTCTGGAAACACCATATATTTT. This codes for CSARGHSGNTIYF. The rearrangement uses TRBV29-1 and TRBJ1-3; perhaps TRBD1 as D (6 bases). This CDR3 contains 13 residues. V was pared by 7 bases and J by 0 bases, with 10 bases between. Germline V gene lookup returns CDR1 SQVTM and CDR2 ANQGSEA.

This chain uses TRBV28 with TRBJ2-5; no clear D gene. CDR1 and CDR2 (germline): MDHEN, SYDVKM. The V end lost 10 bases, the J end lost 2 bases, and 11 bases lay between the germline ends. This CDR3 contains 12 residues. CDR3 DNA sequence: TGTGCCACCGGTGGGGTACAAGAGACCCAGTACTTC. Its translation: CATGGVQETQYF.

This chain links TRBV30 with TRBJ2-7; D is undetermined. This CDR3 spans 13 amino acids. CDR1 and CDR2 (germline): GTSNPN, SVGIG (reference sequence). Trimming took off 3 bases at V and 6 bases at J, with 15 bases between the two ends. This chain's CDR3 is CAWRRLGLSEQYF. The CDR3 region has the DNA TGTGCCTGGAGAAGGCTAGGGCTAAGCGAGCAGTACTTC. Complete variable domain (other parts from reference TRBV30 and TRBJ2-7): SQTIHQWPATLVQPVGSPLSLECTVEGTSNPNLYWYRQAAGRGLQLLFYSVGIGQISSEVPQNLSASRPQDRQFILSSKKLLLSDSGFYLCAWRRLGLSEQYFGPGTRLTVT.

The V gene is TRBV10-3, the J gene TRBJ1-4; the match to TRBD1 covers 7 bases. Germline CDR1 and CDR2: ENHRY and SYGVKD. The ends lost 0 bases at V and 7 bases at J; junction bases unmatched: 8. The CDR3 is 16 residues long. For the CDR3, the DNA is TGTGCCATCAGTGAGTCTCGCGGCAGGGGGAGTGAAAAACTGTTTTTT. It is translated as CAISESRGRGSEKLFF.

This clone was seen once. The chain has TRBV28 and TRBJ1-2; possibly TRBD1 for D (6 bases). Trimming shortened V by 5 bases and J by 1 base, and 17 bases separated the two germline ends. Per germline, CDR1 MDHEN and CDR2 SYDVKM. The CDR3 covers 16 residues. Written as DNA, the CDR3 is TGTGCCAGCAGTCCCACGGGGGCTCCTCTTAACTATGGCTACACCTTC. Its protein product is CASSPTGAPLNYGYTF.

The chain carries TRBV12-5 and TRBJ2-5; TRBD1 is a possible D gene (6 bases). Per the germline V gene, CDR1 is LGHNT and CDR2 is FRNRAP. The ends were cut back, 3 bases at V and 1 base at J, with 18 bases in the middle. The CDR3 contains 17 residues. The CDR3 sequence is CASGFESKTGVQETQYF. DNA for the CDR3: TGTGCTAGTGGTTTCGAGAGCAAGACAGGCGTCCAAGAGACCCAGTACTTC.

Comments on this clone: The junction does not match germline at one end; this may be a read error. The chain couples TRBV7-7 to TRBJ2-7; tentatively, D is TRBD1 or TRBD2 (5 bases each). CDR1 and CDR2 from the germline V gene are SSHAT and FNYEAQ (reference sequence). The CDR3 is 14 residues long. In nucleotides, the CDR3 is TGTGCTAGCAGCTTAGATGAGGGGCCCTACGAGCAGTACTTC. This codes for CASSLDEGPYEQYF.

CDR3 nucleotides: TGTGCCAGCAGTCCAGGGTACTCTGGGGCCAACGTCCTGACTTTC. Translation: CASSPGYSGANVLTF. The chain combines TRBV11-3 with TRBJ2-6; D possibly corresponds to TRBD1 (5 bases). Germline values: CDR1 SGHNT, CDR2 YENEEA. V lost 6 bases to trimming and J lost 0 bases, with 9 bases between them. The CDR3 covers 15 residues.

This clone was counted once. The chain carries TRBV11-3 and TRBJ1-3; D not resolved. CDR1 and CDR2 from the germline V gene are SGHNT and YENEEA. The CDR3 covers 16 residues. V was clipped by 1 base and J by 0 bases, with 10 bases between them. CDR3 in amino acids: CASSLGKPSSGNTIYF. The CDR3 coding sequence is TGTGCCAGCAGCTTAGGTAAGCCGAGCTCTGGAAACACCATATATTTT.

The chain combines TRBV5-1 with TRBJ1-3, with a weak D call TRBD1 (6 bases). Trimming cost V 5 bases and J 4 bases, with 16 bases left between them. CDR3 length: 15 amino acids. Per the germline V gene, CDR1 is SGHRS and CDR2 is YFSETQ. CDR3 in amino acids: CASSREGGSGNTIYF. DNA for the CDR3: TGCGCCAGCAGTCGTGAGGGGGGTTCAGGAAACACCATATATTTT.

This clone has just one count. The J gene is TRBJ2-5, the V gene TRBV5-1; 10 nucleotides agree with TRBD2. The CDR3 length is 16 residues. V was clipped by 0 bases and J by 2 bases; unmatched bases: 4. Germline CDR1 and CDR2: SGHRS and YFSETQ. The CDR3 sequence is CASSLVAGGLQETQYF. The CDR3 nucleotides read TGCGCCAGCAGCTTGGTAGCGGGGGGACTTCAAGAGACCCAGTACTTC.

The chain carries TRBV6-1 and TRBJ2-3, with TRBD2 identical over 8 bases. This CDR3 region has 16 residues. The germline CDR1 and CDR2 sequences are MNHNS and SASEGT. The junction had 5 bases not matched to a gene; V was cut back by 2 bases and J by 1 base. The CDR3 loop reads CASSERPAGGTDTQYF. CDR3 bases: TGTGCCAGCAGTGAACGCCCAGCGGGGGGCACAGATACGCAGTATTTT.

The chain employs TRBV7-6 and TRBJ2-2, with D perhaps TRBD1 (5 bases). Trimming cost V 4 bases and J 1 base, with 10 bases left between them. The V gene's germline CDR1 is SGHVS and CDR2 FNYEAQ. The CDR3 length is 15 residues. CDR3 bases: TGTGCCAGCAGCTCTGCCGGACAGAACACCGGGGAGCTGTTTTTT. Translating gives CASSSAGQNTGELFF. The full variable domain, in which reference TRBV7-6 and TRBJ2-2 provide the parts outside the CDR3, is GAGVSQSPRYKVTKRGQDVALRCDPISGHVSLYWYRQALGQGPEFLTYFNYEAQQDKSGLPNDRFSAERPEGSISTLTIQRTEQRDSAMYRCASSSAGQNTGELFFGEGSRLTVL.

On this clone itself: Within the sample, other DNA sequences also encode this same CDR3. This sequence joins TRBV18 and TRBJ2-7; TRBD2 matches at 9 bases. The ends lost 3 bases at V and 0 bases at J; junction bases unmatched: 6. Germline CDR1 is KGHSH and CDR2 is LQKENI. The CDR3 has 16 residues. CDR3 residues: CASSPLLAGSSYEQYF. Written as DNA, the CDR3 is TGTGCCAGCTCACCCCTACTAGCGGGCTCCTCCTACGAGCAGTACTTC.